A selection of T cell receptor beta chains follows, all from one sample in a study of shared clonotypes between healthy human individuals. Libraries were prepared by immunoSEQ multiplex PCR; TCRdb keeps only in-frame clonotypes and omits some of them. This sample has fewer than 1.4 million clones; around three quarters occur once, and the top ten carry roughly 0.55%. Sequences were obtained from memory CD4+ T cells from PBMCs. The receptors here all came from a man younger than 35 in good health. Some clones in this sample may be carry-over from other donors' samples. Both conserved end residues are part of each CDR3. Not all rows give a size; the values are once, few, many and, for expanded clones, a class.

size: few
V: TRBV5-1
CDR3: CASSLGPRGEQETQYF

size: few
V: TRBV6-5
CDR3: CASSYVGTEAFF

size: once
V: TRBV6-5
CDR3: CASSYPGEKLFF

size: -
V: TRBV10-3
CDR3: CAISSQQGADTQYF

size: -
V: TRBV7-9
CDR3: CASSENRGRNEAFF

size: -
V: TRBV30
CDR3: CAWSDHGEVDTQYF

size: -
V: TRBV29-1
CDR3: CSALTGVTIYF

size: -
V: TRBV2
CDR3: CASRVDGGNTGELFF

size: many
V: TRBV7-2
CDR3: CASSLVQPGSYEQYF

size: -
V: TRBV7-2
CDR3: CASSFNRGETQYF

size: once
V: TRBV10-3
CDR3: CATSSGRDYNEQFF

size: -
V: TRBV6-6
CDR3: CASSYARAGDTEAFF

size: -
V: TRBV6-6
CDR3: CASSRKIAGTQETQYF

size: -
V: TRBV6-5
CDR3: CASSYSYTAGGTEAFF

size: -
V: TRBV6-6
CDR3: CASLMFRGSNQPQHF

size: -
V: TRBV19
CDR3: CASSMRNRYEQYF

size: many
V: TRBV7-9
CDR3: CASSLRDRDRGWEKLFF

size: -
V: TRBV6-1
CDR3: CATIKGRHTEAFF

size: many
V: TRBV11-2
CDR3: CASSRTNPLPFSGNTIYF

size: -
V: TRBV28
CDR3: CASSLPVSYNEQFF

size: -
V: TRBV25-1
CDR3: CATTGDRGPYEQYF

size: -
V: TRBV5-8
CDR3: CASSFQGSSNQPQHF

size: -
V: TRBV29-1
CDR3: CSVMRGSGNTIYF

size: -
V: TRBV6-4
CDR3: CASSDGQGTGELFF

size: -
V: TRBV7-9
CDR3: CASSSQGSRKNEQFF

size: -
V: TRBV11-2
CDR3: CASSLEGGTNIPPTEAFF

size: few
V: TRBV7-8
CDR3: CASSLQSGRVGNEQFF

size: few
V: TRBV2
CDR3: CASYLSGGNEQFF

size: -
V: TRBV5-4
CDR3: CASSLGGGGGGTDTQYF

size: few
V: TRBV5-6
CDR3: CASSSGTGGSYEQYF

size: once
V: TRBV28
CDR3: CATTGGEETQYF

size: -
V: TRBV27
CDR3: CASSRHSNQPQHF

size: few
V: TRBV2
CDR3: CASNEFGATNEKLFF

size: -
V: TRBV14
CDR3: CASSQVHYGYTF

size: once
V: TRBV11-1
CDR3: CASRENRDVDSYEQYF

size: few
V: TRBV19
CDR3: CASSIAPGGNTEAFF

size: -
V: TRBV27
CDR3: CASSLNSLTNEQFF

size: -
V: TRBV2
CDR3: CASSEGTYNEQFF

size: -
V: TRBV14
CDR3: CASSQGLSQYF

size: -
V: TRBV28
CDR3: CASTPLVGTDTQYF

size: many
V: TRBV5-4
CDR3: CASNLGLAEGEQFF

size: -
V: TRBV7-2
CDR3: CASSLNAGGTEAFF

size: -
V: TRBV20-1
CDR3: CSAPGVYGYTF

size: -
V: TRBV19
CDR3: CASSIGQGYEQYF

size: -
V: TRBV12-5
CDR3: CASGFPRNKSDTQYF

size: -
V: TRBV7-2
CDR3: CASTRGSTNEKLFF

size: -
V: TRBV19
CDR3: CASSIGRNTEAFF

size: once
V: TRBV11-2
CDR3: CASSLASSLAYEQYF

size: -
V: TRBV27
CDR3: CASRKDSIHNQPQHF

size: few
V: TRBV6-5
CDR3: CASSYSQPQHF

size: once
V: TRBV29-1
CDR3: CSAWTANTGELFF

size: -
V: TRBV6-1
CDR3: CASSVLALKLPDTQYF

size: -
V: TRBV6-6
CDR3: CASSSASGSFAGELFF

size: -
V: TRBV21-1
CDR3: CASSNGRGRQPQHF

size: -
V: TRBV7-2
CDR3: CASRFTGGSNTGELFF

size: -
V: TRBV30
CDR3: CAWRLGGQETQYF

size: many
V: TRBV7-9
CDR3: CASSSRIEQYF